A selection of T cell receptor beta chains follows, all from one sample in a study of control samples from healthy donors and cancer patients. Sequenced by immunoSEQ multiplex PCR; TCRdb stores in-frame clones only, minus some. Of approximately 50,000 clones listed, over 85% are singletons. The sequenced material came from PBMCs. The receptors were gathered from a man aged 30-40 years with colorectal cancer. CDR3s include the opening cysteine and the closing phenylalanine or tryptophan. A D gene is named only where the DNA matches it firmly. The size of a clone is reported for some rows only, either as once, few or many, or as a class for expanded clones.

TRBV7-2	once	TRBJ2-2	TRBD2	CASSWTSRPTGELFF	TGTGCCAGCAGCTGGACTAGTCGTCCAACCGGGGAGCTGTTTTTT
TRBV3-1/TRBV3-2	-	TRBJ2-7	TRBD1	CASSQRRDRGSYEQYF	TGTGCCAGCAGCCAAAGAAGGGACAGGGGATCCTACGAGCAGTACTTC
TRBV11-2	-	TRBJ2-1	-	CASSLTGYNEQFF	TGTGCCAGCAGCCTTACAGGCTACAATGAGCAGTTCTTC
TRBV5-1	-	TRBJ1-1	TRBD1	CASSLGTVNTEAFF	TGCGCCAGCAGCTTAGGGACAGTGAACACTGAAGCTTTCTTT
TRBV4-1	-	TRBJ2-4	-	CASSQGIGVKNIQYF	TGCGCCAGCAGCCAGGGCATAGGGGTCAAAAACATTCAGTACTTC
TRBV18	-	TRBJ2-3	-	CASSGVETIGITDTQYF	TGTGCCAGCTCAGGGGTCGAGACGATAGGAATCACAGATACGCAGTATTTT
TRBV6-1	-	TRBJ1-5	-	CASSEGAGEGNQPQHF	TGTGCCAGCAGTGAAGGGGCGGGGGAGGGTAATCAGCCCCAGCATTTT
TRBV3-1/TRBV3-2	-	TRBJ2-1	-	CASSPPGYNEQFF	TGTGCCAGCAGCCCACCGGGCTACAATGAGCAGTTCTTC
TRBV6-2/TRBV6-3	-	TRBJ1-1	TRBD1	CASSPWTGLQNTEAFF	TGTGCCAGCAGTCCGTGGACAGGGTTACAGAACACTGAAGCTTTCTTT
TRBV12-3/TRBV12-4	-	TRBJ1-2	-	CASSLVRDHGYTF	TGTGCCAGCAGTTTAGTTAGGGATCATGGCTACACCTTC
TRBV5-6	once	TRBJ2-3	-	CASSLRRTPTDTQYF	TGTGCCAGCAGCTTGCGAAGGACACCCACAGATACGCAGTATTTT
TRBV28	-	TRBJ2-1	TRBD2	CASSRAGLAGVNEQFF	TGTGCCAGCAGTCGTGCGGGACTAGCGGGCGTCAATGAGCAGTTCTTC
TRBV5-1	-	TRBJ1-6	-	CASSSGGWGDRSGNSPLHF	TGCGCCAGCAGCTCAGGAGGGTGGGGTGATCGATCGGGTAATTCACCCCTCCACTTT
TRBV30	-	TRBJ2-2	TRBD2	CAWSVSQRGYTGELFF	TGTGCCTGGAGTGTAAGTCAGCGGGGCTACACCGGGGAGCTGTTTTTT
TRBV5-6	-	TRBJ1-2	-	CASSLEIRPVNYGYTF	TGTGCCAGCAGCTTGGAGATACGGCCTGTTAACTATGGCTACACCTTC
TRBV9	-	TRBJ1-3	-	CASSVDGGSLSGNTIYF	TGTGCCAGCAGCGTAGATGGAGGTTCGTTATCTGGAAACACCATATATTTT
TRBV19	-	TRBJ1-2	-	CASTLPGVYGYTF	TGTGCCAGCACCCTGCCGGGAGTCTATGGCTACACCTTC
TRBV24-1	-	TRBJ2-1	TRBD1	CACALGQMDNEQFF	TGTGCCTGCGCTTTGGGACAGATGGACAATGAGCAGTTCTTC